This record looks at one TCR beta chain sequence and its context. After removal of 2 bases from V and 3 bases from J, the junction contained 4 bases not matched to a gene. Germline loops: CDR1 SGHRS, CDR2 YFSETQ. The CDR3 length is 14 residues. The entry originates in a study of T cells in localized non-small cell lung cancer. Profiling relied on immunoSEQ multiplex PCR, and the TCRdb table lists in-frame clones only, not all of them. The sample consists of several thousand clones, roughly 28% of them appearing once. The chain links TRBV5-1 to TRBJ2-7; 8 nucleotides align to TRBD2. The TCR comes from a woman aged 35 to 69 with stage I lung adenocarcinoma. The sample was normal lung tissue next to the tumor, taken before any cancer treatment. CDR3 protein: CASSFTSGGYEQYF. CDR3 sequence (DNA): TGCGCCAGCAGCTTCACTAGCGGAGGCTACGAGCAGTACTTC.